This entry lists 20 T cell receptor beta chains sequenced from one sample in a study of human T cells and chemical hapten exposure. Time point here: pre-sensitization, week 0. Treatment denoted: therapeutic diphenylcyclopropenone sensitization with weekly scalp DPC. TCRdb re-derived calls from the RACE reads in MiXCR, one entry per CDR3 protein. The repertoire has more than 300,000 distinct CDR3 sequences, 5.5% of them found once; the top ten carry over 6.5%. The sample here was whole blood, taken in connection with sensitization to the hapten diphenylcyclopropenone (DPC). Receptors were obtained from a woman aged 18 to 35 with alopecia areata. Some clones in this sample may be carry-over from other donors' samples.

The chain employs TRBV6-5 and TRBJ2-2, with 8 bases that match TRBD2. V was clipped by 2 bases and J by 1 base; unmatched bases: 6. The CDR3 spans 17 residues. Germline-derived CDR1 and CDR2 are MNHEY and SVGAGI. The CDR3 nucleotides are TGTGCCAGCAGTTACCCTAGTGCGGGGGGGAACACCGGGGAGCTGTTTTTT. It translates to CASSYPSAGGNTGELFF.

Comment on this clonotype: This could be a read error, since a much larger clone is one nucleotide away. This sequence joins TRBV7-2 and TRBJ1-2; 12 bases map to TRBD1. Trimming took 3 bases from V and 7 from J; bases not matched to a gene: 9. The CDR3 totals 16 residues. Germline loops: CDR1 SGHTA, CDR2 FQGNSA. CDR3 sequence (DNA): TGTGCCAGCAGCTTTGGGCTGGGACAGGGGGCTGTTGGCTACACCTTC. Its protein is CASSFGLGQGAVGYTF.

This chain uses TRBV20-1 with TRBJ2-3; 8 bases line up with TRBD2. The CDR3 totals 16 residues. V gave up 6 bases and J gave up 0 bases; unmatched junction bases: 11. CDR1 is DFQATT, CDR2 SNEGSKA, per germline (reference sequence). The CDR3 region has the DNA TGCAGTGCCCACCCCGGGAGCGGGGGAAGCACAGATACGCAGTATTTT. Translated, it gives CSAHPGSGGSTDTQYF.

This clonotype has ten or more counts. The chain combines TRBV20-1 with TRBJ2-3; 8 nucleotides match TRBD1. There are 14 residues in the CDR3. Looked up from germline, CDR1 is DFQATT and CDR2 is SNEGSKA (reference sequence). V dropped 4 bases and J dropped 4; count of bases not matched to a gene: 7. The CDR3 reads CSAIVADRADTQYF. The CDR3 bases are TGCAGTGCTATCGTCGCGGACAGGGCAGATACGCAGTATTTT.

The CDR3 region is CASGLPNTGELFF. In nucleotides, the CDR3 is TGTGCTAGTGGTTTGCCGAACACCGGGGAGCTGTTTTTT. This rearrangement joins TRBV12-5 to TRBJ2-2; no definite D call. Germline V gene lookup returns CDR1 LGHNT and CDR2 FRNRAP. The V and J ends lost 2 bases and 0 bases respectively, with 1 base between them. This CDR3 has 13 amino acids.

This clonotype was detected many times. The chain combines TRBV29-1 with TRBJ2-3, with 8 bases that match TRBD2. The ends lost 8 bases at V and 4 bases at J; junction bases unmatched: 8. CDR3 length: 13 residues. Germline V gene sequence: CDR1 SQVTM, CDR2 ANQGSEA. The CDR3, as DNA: TGCAGCTGTCAAAGGGGACTAGCAGATACGCAGTATTTT. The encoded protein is CSCQRGLADTQYF.

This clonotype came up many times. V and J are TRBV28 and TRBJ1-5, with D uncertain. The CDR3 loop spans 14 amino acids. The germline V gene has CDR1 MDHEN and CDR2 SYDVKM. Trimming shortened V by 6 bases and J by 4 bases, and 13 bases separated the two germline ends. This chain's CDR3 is CASRPERRNQPQHF. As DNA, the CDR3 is TGTGCCAGCAGGCCTGAAAGAAGAAATCAGCCCCAGCATTTT. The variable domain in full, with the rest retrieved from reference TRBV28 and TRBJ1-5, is DVKVTQSSRYLVKRTGEKVFLECVQDMDHENMFWYRQDPGLGLRLIYFSYDVKMKEKGDIPEGYSVSREKKERFSLILESASTNQTSMYLCASRPERRNQPQHFGDGTRLSIL.

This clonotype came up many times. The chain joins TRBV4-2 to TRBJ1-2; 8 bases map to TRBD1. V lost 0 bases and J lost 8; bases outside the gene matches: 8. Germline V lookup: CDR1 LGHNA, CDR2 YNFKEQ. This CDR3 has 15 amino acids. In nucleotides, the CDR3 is TGTGCCAGCAGCCAAGAGGGGGACAGGAGAGACGGCTACACCTTC. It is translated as CASSQEGDRRDGYTF.

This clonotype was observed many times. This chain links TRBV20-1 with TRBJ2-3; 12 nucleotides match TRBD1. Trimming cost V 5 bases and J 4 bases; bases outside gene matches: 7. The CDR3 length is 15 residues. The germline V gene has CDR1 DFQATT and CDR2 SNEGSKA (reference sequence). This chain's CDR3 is CSALVGTGGSDTQYF. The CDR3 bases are TGCAGTGCTCTCGTCGGGACAGGGGGCTCAGATACGCAGTATTTT.

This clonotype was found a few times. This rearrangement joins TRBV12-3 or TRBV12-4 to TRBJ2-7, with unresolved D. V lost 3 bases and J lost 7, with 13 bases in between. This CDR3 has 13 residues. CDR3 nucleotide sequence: TGTGCCAGCAGTTTTCTGGCCAGTGGAGAGCAGTACTTC. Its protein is CASSFLASGEQYF.

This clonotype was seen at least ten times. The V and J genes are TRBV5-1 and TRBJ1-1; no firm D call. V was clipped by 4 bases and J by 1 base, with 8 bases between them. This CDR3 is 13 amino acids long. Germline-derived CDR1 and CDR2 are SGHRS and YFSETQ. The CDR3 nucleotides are TGCGCCAGCAGCGTCGACCAGAACACTGAAGCTTTCTTT. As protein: CASSVDQNTEAFF.

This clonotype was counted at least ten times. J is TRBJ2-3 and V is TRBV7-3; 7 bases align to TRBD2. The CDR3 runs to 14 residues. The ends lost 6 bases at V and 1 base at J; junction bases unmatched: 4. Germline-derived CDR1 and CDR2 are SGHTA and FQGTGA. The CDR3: CASREGGGTDTQYF. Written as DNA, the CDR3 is TGTGCCAGCAGGGAGGGAGGGGGCACAGATACGCAGTATTTT.

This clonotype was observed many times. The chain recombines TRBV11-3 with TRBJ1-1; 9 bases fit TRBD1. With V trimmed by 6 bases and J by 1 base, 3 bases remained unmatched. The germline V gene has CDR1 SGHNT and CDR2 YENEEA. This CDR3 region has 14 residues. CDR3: CASSTGGENTEAFF. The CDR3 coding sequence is TGTGCCAGCAGTACAGGGGGCGAGAACACTGAAGCTTTCTTT.

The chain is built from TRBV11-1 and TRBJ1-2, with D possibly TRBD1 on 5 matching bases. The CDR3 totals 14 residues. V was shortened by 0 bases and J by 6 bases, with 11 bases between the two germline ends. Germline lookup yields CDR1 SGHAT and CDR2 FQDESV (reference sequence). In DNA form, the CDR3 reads TGTGCCAGCAGCTTAGCAGCCAGGGCCGATGGCTACACCTTC. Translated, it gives CASSLAARADGYTF.

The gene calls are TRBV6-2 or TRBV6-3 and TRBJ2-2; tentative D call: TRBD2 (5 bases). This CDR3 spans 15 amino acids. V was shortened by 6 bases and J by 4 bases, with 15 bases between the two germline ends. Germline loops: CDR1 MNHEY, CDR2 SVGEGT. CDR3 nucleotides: TGTGCCAGCAGCCGGCCGGGCGGGCTCACCGGGGAGCTGTTTTTT. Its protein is CASSRPGGLTGELFF.

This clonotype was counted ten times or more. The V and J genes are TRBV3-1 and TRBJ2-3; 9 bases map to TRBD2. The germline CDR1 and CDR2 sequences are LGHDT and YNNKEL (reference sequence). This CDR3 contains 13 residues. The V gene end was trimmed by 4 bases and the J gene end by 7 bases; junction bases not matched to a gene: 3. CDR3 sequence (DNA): TGTGCCAGCAGCCGGGCTAGCGGGAATACGCAGTATTTT. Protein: CASSRASGNTQYF.

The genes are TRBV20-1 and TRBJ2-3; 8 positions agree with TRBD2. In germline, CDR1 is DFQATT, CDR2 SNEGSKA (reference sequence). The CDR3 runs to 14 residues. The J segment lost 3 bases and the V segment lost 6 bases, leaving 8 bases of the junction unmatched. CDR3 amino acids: CSARPGTRTDTQYF. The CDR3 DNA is TGCAGTGCCCGTCCCGGGACTAGGACAGATACGCAGTATTTT.

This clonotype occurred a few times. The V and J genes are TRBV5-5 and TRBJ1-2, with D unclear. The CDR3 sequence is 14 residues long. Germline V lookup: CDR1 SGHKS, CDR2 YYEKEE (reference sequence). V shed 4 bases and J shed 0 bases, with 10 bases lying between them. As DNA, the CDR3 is TGTGCCAGCAGCCAGATCCCCACTAACTATGGCTACACCTTC. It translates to CASSQIPTNYGYTF.

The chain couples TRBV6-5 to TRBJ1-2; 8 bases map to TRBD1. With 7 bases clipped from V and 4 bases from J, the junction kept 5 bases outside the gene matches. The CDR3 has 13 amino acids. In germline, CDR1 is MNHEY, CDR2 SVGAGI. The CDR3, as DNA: TGTGCCAGCACCCAGACAGGGGCCTATGGCTACACCTTC. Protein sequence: CASTQTGAYGYTF.

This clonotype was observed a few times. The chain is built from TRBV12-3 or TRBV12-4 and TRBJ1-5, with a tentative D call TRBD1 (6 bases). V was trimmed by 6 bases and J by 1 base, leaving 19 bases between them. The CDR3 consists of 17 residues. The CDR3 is CASSLGGGFESNQPQHF. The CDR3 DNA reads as TGTGCCAGCAGCCTCGGGGGGGGCTTTGAGAGCAATCAGCCCCAGCATTTT.